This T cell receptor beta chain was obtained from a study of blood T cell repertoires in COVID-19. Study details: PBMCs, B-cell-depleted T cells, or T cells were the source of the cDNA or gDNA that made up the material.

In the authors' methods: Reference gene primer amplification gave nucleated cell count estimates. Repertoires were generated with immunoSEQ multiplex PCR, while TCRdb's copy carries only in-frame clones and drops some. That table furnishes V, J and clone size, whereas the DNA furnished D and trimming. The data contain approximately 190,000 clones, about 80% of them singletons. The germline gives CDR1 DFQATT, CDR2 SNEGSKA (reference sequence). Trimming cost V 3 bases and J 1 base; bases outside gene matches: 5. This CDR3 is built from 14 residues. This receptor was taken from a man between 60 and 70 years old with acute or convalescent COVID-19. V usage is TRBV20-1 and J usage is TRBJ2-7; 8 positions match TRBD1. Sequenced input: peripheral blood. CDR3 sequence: CSASKGTGSYEQYF. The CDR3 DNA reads TGCAGTGCTAGTAAGGGGACAGGATCCTACGAGCAGTACTTC.